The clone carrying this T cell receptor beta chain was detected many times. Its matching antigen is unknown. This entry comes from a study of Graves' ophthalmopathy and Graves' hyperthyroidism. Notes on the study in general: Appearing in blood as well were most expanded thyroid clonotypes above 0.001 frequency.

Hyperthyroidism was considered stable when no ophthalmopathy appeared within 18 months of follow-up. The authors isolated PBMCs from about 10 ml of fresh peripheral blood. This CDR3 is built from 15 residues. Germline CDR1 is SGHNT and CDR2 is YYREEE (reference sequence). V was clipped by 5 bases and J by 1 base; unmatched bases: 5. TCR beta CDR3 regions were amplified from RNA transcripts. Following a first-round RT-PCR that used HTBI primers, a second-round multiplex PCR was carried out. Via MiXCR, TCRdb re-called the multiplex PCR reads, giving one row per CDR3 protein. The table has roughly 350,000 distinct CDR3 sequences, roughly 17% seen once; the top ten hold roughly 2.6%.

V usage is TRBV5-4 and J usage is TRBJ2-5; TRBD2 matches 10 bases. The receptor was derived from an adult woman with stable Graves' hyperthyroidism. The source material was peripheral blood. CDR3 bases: TGTGCCAGCAGGCTAGCGGGAGATGGCCAAGAGACCCAGTACTTC. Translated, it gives CASRLAGDGQETQYF.